These 19 T cell receptor beta chains share one sample of origin, sequenced in a study of cytomegalovirus exposure and HLA in healthy donors. Vbeta (60) and Jbeta (13) primers were used in the PCR. The data were produced by immunoSEQ multiplex PCR, yet TCRdb's version contains in-frame clones alone and is incomplete. The sample's table shows 150,000 to 250,000 clones. The sequenced material came from PBMCs. All receptors come from a boy between 10 and 17 years old in good health and CMV-seronegative.

J is TRBJ1-1 and V is TRBV7-2; tentatively, D is TRBD1 (5 bases). This CDR3 region has 13 residues. Germline V gene data show CDR1 as SGHTA and CDR2 as FQGNSA. V was cut by 1 base and J by 6 bases, with 9 bases left in between. The CDR3: CASSLGGDAEAFF. The CDR3 DNA reads as TGTGCCAGCAGCTTAGGGGGGGACGCTGAAGCTTTCTTT.

The J gene is TRBJ1-1, the V gene TRBV9; D not certain. V was trimmed by 2 bases and J by 1 base, leaving 6 bases between them. Per germline, CDR1 SGDLS and CDR2 YYNGEE. The CDR3 loop spans 13 amino acids. The CDR3 sequence: CASSVNKNTEAFF. In DNA form, the CDR3 reads TGTGCCAGCAGCGTCAACAAGAACACTGAAGCTTTCTTT.

This chain uses TRBV5-1 with TRBJ2-3; TRBD2 aligns across 7 bases. Germline trimming cut 7 bases from V and 0 bases from J; bases unmatched to any gene: 11. Germline V gives CDR1 SGHRS, CDR2 YFSETQ. The CDR3 totals 16 residues. CDR3 in amino acids: CASAPPREGSTDTQYF. CDR3 bases: TGCGCCAGCGCCCCCCCCAGGGAGGGGAGCACAGATACGCAGTATTTT.

V is TRBV11-2 and J is TRBJ1-5, with 10 bases identical to TRBD1. Germline-derived CDR1 and CDR2 are SGHAT and FQNNGV. The CDR3 loop spans 14 amino acids. The V and J ends lost 5 bases and 8 bases, in that order; junction bases with no gene match: 6. CDR3 bases: TGTGCCAGCAGCCGGGACAGGGGCTGGGAGCCCCAGCATTTT. It specifies CASSRDRGWEPQHF.

The chain uses TRBV15 and TRBJ2-7; TRBD1 aligns across 8 bases. V lost 3 bases and J lost 6; bases outside the gene matches: 10. CDR1 and CDR2 (germline): LNHNV, YYDKDF (reference sequence). The CDR3 loop spans 15 amino acids. The CDR3 loop reads CATSSRQGLIGEQYF. The CDR3 DNA reads as TGTGCCACCAGCAGCCGACAGGGGTTGATTGGCGAGCAGTACTTC.

The chain employs TRBV6-1 and TRBJ1-1; no reliable D call. V was shortened by 2 bases and J by 5 bases, with 12 bases between the two germline ends. Germline V gives CDR1 MNHNS, CDR2 SASEGT. CDR3 length: 14 amino acids. The chain's CDR3 is CASSETGVSTEAFF. The CDR3 nucleotides are TGTGCCAGCAGTGAAACCGGAGTTTCGACTGAAGCTTTCTTT.

V usage is TRBV30 and J usage is TRBJ2-1; weak D call: TRBD2 (5 bases). Germline values: CDR1 GTSNPN, CDR2 SVGIG (reference sequence). The CDR3 length is 12 residues. With 3 bases removed from V and 5 bases from J, the gap between germline ends came to 8 bases. In DNA, the CDR3 is TGTGCCTGGAGGGACTTAAACAATGAGCAGTTCTTC. Protein: CAWRDLNNEQFF.

The V and J genes are TRBV9 and TRBJ1-1; no definite D call. This CDR3 comprises 15 residues. CDR1 and CDR2 from the germline V gene are SGDLS and YYNGEE. Between the trimmed V and J ends, which lost 3 bases and 0 bases, there was a span of 12 bases. In DNA, the CDR3 is TGTGCCAGCAGCGGTATGAGGGAGATGAACACTGAAGCTTTCTTT. Translation gives CASSGMREMNTEAFF.

The rearrangement links TRBV4-2 to TRBJ1-3; maybe TRBD1 (5 bases). V was clipped by 3 bases and J by 4 bases, with 16 bases between them. Germline loops: CDR1 LGHNA, CDR2 YNFKEQ. This CDR3 region has 16 residues. The CDR3 loop is CASSHPTGGGGNTIYF. In nucleotides, the CDR3 is TGTGCCAGCAGCCACCCAACAGGTGGAGGGGGAAACACCATATATTTT.

The chain uses TRBV29-1 and TRBJ1-1, with 12 bases identical to TRBD1. Germline values: CDR1 SQVTM, CDR2 ANQGSEA. The junction had 12 bases not matched to a gene; V was cut back by 7 bases and J by 3 bases. This CDR3 region has 16 residues. The CDR3: CSARGGQGARDTEAFF. As DNA, the CDR3 is TGCAGCGCCCGGGGGGGACAGGGGGCCCGGGACACTGAAGCTTTCTTT.

This chain links TRBV7-9 with TRBJ2-5; tentatively, D is TRBD2 (5 bases). The V gene lost 5 bases and the J gene lost 4 bases, with 20 bases spanning the gap. From germline, CDR1 is SEHNR and CDR2 FQNEAQ (reference sequence). CDR3 length equals 16 residues. CDR3 DNA: TGTGCCAGCAGCAACCTCGATTTAGCGACCCCAGAGACCCAGTACTTC. Protein: CASSNLDLATPETQYF. Complete variable domain (other parts from reference TRBV7-9 and TRBJ2-5): DTGVSQNPRHKITKRGQNVTFRCDPISEHNRLYWYRQTLGQGPEFLTYFQNEAQLEKSRLLSDRFSAERPKGSFSTLEIQRTEQGDSAMYLCASSNLDLATPETQYFGPGTRLLVL.

The chain combines TRBV27 with TRBJ2-2; D uncertain. V lost 5 bases and J lost 0, with 10 bases in between. CDR3 size: 15 residues. CDR1 and CDR2 from the germline V gene are MNHEY and SMNVEV (reference sequence). CDR3 loop: CASSITAANTGELFF. The CDR3 nucleotides are TGTGCCAGCAGTATTACAGCAGCGAACACCGGGGAGCTGTTTTTT.

The chain combines TRBV6-5 with TRBJ1-4; no clear D. This CDR3 comprises 15 residues. Trimming stripped 0 bases from V and 7 bases from J, with 12 bases between. Germline V lookup: CDR1 MNHEY, CDR2 SVGAGI. CDR3 coding DNA: TGTGCCAGCAGTTACTCGGGCGGAGCGGGTGAAAAACTGTTTTTT. Translation: CASSYSGGAGEKLFF.

The V and J genes are TRBV6-1 and TRBJ2-7; D might be TRBD2 (6 bases). The CDR3 runs 14 residues. V lost 8 bases and J 2 bases, leaving 16 bases between the germline ends. Germline CDR1 MNHNS, CDR2 SASEGT. CDR3 sequence reads: CASRPAGGTYEQYF. CDR3 DNA: TGTGCCAGCCGCCCGGCAGGCGGGACCTACGAGCAGTACTTC.

In DNA, the CDR3 is TGTGCCAGCAGCTTCTCACCGACTAGCACAGATACGCAGTATTTT. Translating gives CASSFSPTSTDTQYF. This sequence joins TRBV5-6 and TRBJ2-3; unclear D gene. The CDR3 totals 15 residues. V was clipped by 2 bases and J by 0 bases, with 10 bases between them. Germline CDR1 is SGHDT and CDR2 is YYEEEE. Complete variable domain (other parts from reference TRBV5-6 and TRBJ2-3): DAGVTQSPTHLIKTRGQQVTLRCSPKSGHDTVSWYQQALGQGPQFIFQYYEEEERQRGNFPDRFSGHQFPNYSSELNVNALLLGDSALYLCASSFSPTSTDTQYFGPGTRLTVL.

This chain uses TRBV19 with TRBJ2-7; D is perhaps TRBD1 (5 bases). Germline CDR1 is LNHDA and CDR2 is SQIVND (reference sequence). The CDR3 covers 12 residues. The V and J ends lost 8 bases and 7 bases respectively, with 15 bases between them. The CDR3 is CASSPRAEEQYF. The CDR3 DNA follows: TGTGCCAGTTCCCCCAGGGCTGAAGAGCAGTACTTC.

CDR3: CASSQGASGGDADTQYF. CDR3 in DNA: TGCGCCAGCAGCCAAGGTGCTAGCGGGGGGGACGCAGATACGCAGTATTTT. The rearrangement joins TRBV4-3 to TRBJ2-3; TRBD2 matches 12 bases. Germline V lookup: CDR1 LGHNA, CDR2 YSLEER. J was trimmed by 4 bases and V by 1 base; bases with no gene match: 6. This CDR3 has 17 residues.

The gene calls are TRBV2 and TRBJ1-2; TRBD1 might be the D (6 bases). The length of the CDR3 is 15 residues. The V end was cut by 6 bases, the J end by 6 bases, with 20 bases between. Germline CDR1 reads SNHLY; CDR2 reads FYNNEI. The CDR3 spells CASRARWGGDNGYTF. The CDR3 bases are TGTGCCAGCAGGGCCCGTTGGGGGGGCGACAATGGCTACACCTTC.

This chain uses TRBV9 with TRBJ2-2, with D possibly TRBD1 on 7 matching bases. Trimming removed 3 bases from V and 5 bases from J, with 17 bases in between. Germline CDR1 and CDR2: SGDLS and YYNGEE. The CDR3 spans 16 residues. The CDR3 spells CASSGRQGGRTGELFF. CDR3 in DNA: TGTGCCAGCAGCGGCCGACAGGGAGGTCGGACCGGGGAGCTGTTTTTT.